One and the same sample provided the 10 T cell receptor beta chains below, sequenced in a study of cytomegalovirus exposure and HLA in healthy donors. PCR involved 60 Vbeta and 13 Jbeta primers. The repertoire was sequenced with immunoSEQ multiplex PCR; TCRdb's copy has only in-frame clones and lacks some. The data show approximately 150,000 clones, about three quarters seen once. The material sequenced was PBMCs. Receptor source: a female donor in good health and CMV-seronegative.

V gene TRBV10-3 combines with J gene TRBJ1-1; D call uncertain. V lost 3 bases and J 6 bases, leaving 5 bases between the germline ends. Per the germline V gene, CDR1 is ENHRY and CDR2 is SYGVKD. The CDR3 sequence is 11 residues long. The CDR3 nucleotides are TGTGCCATCAGTGACAGCGCTGAAGCTTTCTTT. This encodes CAISDSAEAFF.

The gene calls are TRBV18 and TRBJ2-5; perhaps TRBD1 as D (6 bases). The V gene lost 2 bases and the J gene lost 5 bases, with 9 bases spanning the gap. In germline, CDR1 is KGHSH, CDR2 LQKENI. The CDR3 has 13 amino acids. The CDR3 here is CASSPTGSETQYF. CDR3 nucleotides: TGTGCCAGCTCACCAACAGGGTCGGAGACCCAGTACTTC.

The J gene is TRBJ1-2, the V gene TRBV27; D is perhaps TRBD1 (6 bases). The CDR3 is made up of 16 amino acids. The V end lost 6 bases, the J end lost 2 bases, and 19 bases lay between the germline ends. Germline V gene data show CDR1 as MNHEY and CDR2 as SMNVEV (reference sequence). This chain's CDR3 is CASSPGQRVFNYGYTF. The CDR3 DNA follows: TGTGCCAGCAGCCCCGGACAGAGGGTATTCAACTATGGCTACACCTTC.

This clone was counted a few times. The rearrangement links TRBV19 to TRBJ2-7; tentative D call: TRBD2 (7 bases). This CDR3 is built from 14 residues. With 5 bases removed from V and 0 bases from J, the gap between germline ends came to 11 bases. CDR1 LNHDA and CDR2 SQIVND come from the germline V gene (reference sequence). The CDR3 DNA is TGTGCCAGTAGTCCGGGGGGCGGCTCCTACGAGCAGTACTTC. It is translated as CASSPGGGSYEQYF.

V is TRBV7-9 and J is TRBJ1-2; 8 nucleotides line up with TRBD1. Unmatched junction bases numbered 6, after V lost 4 bases and J lost 5 bases. This CDR3 spans 14 amino acids. The germline V gene encodes CDR1 SEHNR and CDR2 FQNEAQ (reference sequence). CDR3 sequence (DNA): TGTGCCAGCAGCTGGGGACAGGATATTTATGGCTACACCTTC. Protein sequence: CASSWGQDIYGYTF.

The chain links TRBV6-1 to TRBJ1-5, with 7 nucleotides matching TRBD1. The CDR3 has 14 amino acids. J was trimmed by 7 bases and V by 6 bases; bases with no gene match: 9. Germline CDR1 is MNHNS and CDR2 is SASEGT. The CDR3 coding sequence is TGTGCCAGCAGGGAACAGGGGCCGGAGCAGCCCCAGCATTTT. The encoded protein is CASREQGPEQPQHF.

This chain uses TRBV19 with TRBJ2-1; a possible D gene is TRBD2 (5 bases). The V gene's germline CDR1 is LNHDA and CDR2 SQIVND (reference sequence). This CDR3 is built from 17 residues. V shed 6 bases and J shed 0 bases, with 18 bases lying between them. The CDR3 region has the DNA TGTGCCAGTAGGCCCGCCAAGACGGGGAGCTCCTACAATGAGCAGTTCTTC. Translating it yields CASRPAKTGSSYNEQFF.

The chain combines TRBV7-2 with TRBJ2-2; a possible D gene is TRBD2 (6 bases). Trimming cost V 2 bases and J 1 base, with 17 bases left between them. Germline CDR1 SGHTA, CDR2 FQGNSA. The CDR3 is 18 amino acids. CDR3: CASSLLQPGLRNTGELFF. In nucleotides, the CDR3 is TGTGCCAGCAGCTTACTCCAACCGGGACTCCGGAACACCGGGGAGCTGTTTTTT. Drawing the rest from reference TRBV7-2 and TRBJ2-2, the complete variable domain is GAGVSQSPSNKVTEKGKDVELRCDPISGHTALYWYRQSLGQGLEFLIYFQGNSAPDKSGLPSDRFSAERTGGSVSTLTIQRTQQEDSAVYLCASSLLQPGLRNTGELFFGEGSRLTVL.

There are a few counts of this clone. The chain couples TRBV28 to TRBJ2-7, with D tentatively TRBD2 (6 bases). The CDR3 length is 14 residues. The V end was cut by 5 bases, the J end by 2 bases, with 13 bases between. Germline V gene lookup returns CDR1 MDHEN and CDR2 SYDVKM. The CDR3, as DNA: TGTGCCAGCAGTCCCCGTTCGGGGGCCTACGAGCAGTACTTC. Translation gives CASSPRSGAYEQYF.

In regard to this clone: Mismatch with germline at one junction end may stem from a read error. The V and J genes are TRBV7-7 and TRBJ2-5, with TRBD1 matching 7 bases. The CDR3 consists of 16 residues. Germline V CDR1 and CDR2: SSHAT, FNYEAQ (reference sequence). Written as DNA, the CDR3 is TGTGCTAGCAGCTTAGAGGTGGGCAGGGGGCAAGAGACCCAGTACTTC. This gives the protein CASSLEVGRGQETQYF.